This TCR beta chain was identified during a study of breast tumors, draining lymph nodes, adjacent tissues. Study results and caveats: Luminal-like breast cancer showed significantly higher tumor–nontumor repertoire similarity than basal-like. Tumor repertoires ranked between lymph nodes and nontumor tissue in diversity, with V and J gene preferences.

This clonotype was detected many times. Its cognate antigen is unknown. The lymph nodes were axillary draining lymph nodes from breast cancer patients. TCRdb called the multiplex PCR reads again in MiXCR, with one record for every CDR3 protein. The data hold under 300,000 distinct CDR3 sequences, with roughly a third observed a single time. The CDR3 consists of 14 residues. Germline V gives CDR1 MNHNS, CDR2 SASEGT. With 7 bases clipped from V and 0 bases from J, the junction kept 6 bases outside the gene matches. Sequenced sample: axillary lymph node tissue. This chain connects TRBV6-1 to TRBJ2-7; 7 bases are shared with TRBD2. This clonotype was sampled from a female donor with breast cancer. Some clones in this sample may be carry-over from other donors' samples. CDR3 coding DNA: TGTGCCAGCATACTCGGCGGGAGCTCCTACGAGCAGTACTTC. Protein product: CASILGGSSYEQYF.